A single sample gave rise to the 24 T cell receptor beta chains below, sequenced in a study of radiotherapy plus CTLA-4 blockade in lung cancer. Sequencing used immunoSEQ multiplex PCR; TCRdb keeps in-frame clones, though not all of them. The profile shows more than 75,000 clones, approximately 86% of them singletons. The source was peripheral blood, collected from a patient treated with radiotherapy plus ipilimumab. The source of these receptors is a human donor with non-small cell lung cancer who had stable disease on radiotherapy plus ipilimumab.

The chain couples TRBV7-9 to TRBJ2-3, with TRBD1 matching 9 bases. After removal of 5 bases from V and 1 base from J, the junction contained 4 bases not matched to a gene. Germline lookup yields CDR1 SEHNR and CDR2 FQNEAQ (reference sequence). CDR3 length: 15 amino acids. CDR3 region: CASSRTGDRTDTQYF. CDR3 nucleotide sequence: TGTGCCAGCAGCCGGACAGGGGACCGCACAGATACGCAGTATTTT.

The rearrangement uses TRBV18 and TRBJ2-7; D assignment may be TRBD1 or TRBD2 (5 bases each). The CDR3 totals 15 residues. Germline values: CDR1 KGHSH, CDR2 LQKENI. V shed 3 bases and J shed 0 bases, with 12 bases lying between them. CDR3 protein: CASSPGDGSSYEQYF. The CDR3 DNA reads as TGTGCCAGCTCACCCGGGGACGGCAGCTCCTACGAGCAGTACTTC.

The chain combines TRBV28 with TRBJ1-4, with D maybe TRBD1 (5 bases). Germline V gene lookup returns CDR1 MDHEN and CDR2 SYDVKM. Trimming removed 6 bases from V and 4 bases from J, with 15 bases in between. The CDR3 extends over 15 amino acids. CDR3 DNA sequence: TGTGCCAGCAGGACGATGGGGGTAAATAATGAAAAACTGTTTTTT. Amino acid sequence: CASRTMGVNNEKLFF. Based on the CDR3 plus reference TRBV28 and TRBJ1-4, the full variable domain is DVKVTQSSRYLVKRTGEKVFLECVQDMDHENMFWYRQDPGLGLRLIYFSYDVKMKEKGDIPEGYSVSREKKERFSLILESASTNQTSMYLCASRTMGVNNEKLFFGSGTQLSVL.

V gene TRBV7-2 combines with J gene TRBJ2-7; 15 positions agree with TRBD2. In germline, CDR1 is SGHTA, CDR2 FQGNSA. V was pared by 4 bases and J by 5 bases, with 6 bases of the junction left unmatched. This CDR3 comprises 16 residues. CDR3: CASSSPGLAGGHEQYF. In DNA, the CDR3 is TGTGCCAGCAGCTCCCCGGGACTAGCGGGGGGACACGAGCAGTACTTC.

The rearrangement links TRBV9 to TRBJ2-5; D unresolved. V dropped 0 bases and J dropped 2 bases, with 11 bases sitting between them. The germline gives CDR1 SGDLS, CDR2 YYNGEE. CDR3 length: 15 residues. The CDR3 loop reads CASSVASQVQETQYF. In DNA form, the CDR3 reads TGTGCCAGCAGCGTAGCTTCGCAGGTTCAAGAGACCCAGTACTTC.

The rearrangement joins TRBV6-5 to TRBJ2-7; tentatively, D is TRBD2 (5 bases). The CDR3 sequence is 13 residues long. Trimming removed 0 bases from V and 3 bases from J, with 6 bases in between. CDR1 and CDR2 (germline): MNHEY, SVGAGI. CDR3 loop: CASSYSGDYEQYF. CDR3 sequence (DNA): TGTGCCAGCAGTTACTCGGGAGACTACGAGCAGTACTTC.

For the CDR3, the DNA is TGTGCCAGCGGTAACGTTGGGTTAAACTATGGCTACACCTTC. Its protein product is CASGNVGLNYGYTF. V gene TRBV28 combines with J gene TRBJ1-2; D call uncertain. Deletions cut 8 bases from V and 2 bases from J, with 15 bases between. This CDR3 comprises 14 residues. CDR1 is MDHEN, CDR2 SYDVKM, per germline.

This chain connects TRBV30 to TRBJ1-4, with D perhaps TRBD1 (5 bases). This CDR3 is 14 amino acids long. Trimming took 5 bases from V and 8 from J, leaving 18 bases between them. Germline CDR1 GTSNPN, CDR2 SVGIG (reference sequence). The CDR3 region is CAWRNPGTQEKLFF. In DNA form, the CDR3 reads TGTGCCTGGCGCAACCCCGGGACTCAGGAAAAACTGTTTTTT.

This rearrangement joins TRBV19 to TRBJ1-5, with D unclear. Germline CDR1 LNHDA, CDR2 SQIVND (reference sequence). Trimming shortened V by 7 bases and J by 4 bases, and 17 bases separated the two germline ends. This CDR3 spans 15 amino acids. CDR3 residues: CASKKTRSRNQPQHF. The CDR3 bases are TGTGCCAGTAAGAAGACAAGGTCCAGGAATCAGCCCCAGCATTTT. Full variable domain (remainder filled in from reference TRBV19 and TRBJ1-5): DGGITQSPKYLFRKEGQNVTLSCEQNLNHDAMYWYRQDPGQGLRLIYYSQIVNDFQKGDIAEGYSVSREKKESFPLTVTSAQKNPTAFYLCASKKTRSRNQPQHFGDGTRLSIL.

J is TRBJ1-3 and V is TRBV2; 9 bases are shared with TRBD1. Germline V gene lookup returns CDR1 SNHLY and CDR2 FYNNEI. CDR3 length: 13 residues. V shed 11 bases and J 4 bases; nucleotides not matched to a gene: 6. Written as DNA, the CDR3 is TGTGCCGGGGACAGGGCGGGCGGAAACACCATATATTTT. As protein: CAGDRAGGNTIYF.

The chain has TRBV25-1 and TRBJ1-1; a weak D match, TRBD1 (6 bases). This CDR3 has 14 amino acids. Germline values: CDR1 MGHDK, CDR2 SYGVNS. V was clipped by 4 bases and J by 0 bases, with 9 bases between them. CDR3 in amino acids: CASSGGQLNTEAFF. The CDR3 nucleotides read TGTGCCAGCAGTGGCGGACAGTTGAACACTGAAGCTTTCTTT. Together with reference TRBV25-1 and TRBJ1-1, the CDR3 gives the full variable domain: EADIYQTPRYLVIGTGKKITLECSQTMGHDKMYWYQQDPGMELHLIHYSYGVNSTEKGDLSSESTVSRIRTEHFPLTLESARPSHTSQYLCASSGGQLNTEAFFGQGTRLTVV.

The chain is built from TRBV7-2 and TRBJ1-1; unclear D gene. The CDR3 spans 13 residues. V was shortened by 3 bases and J by 2 bases, with 7 bases between the two germline ends. Germline CDR1 reads SGHTA; CDR2 reads FQGNSA. As DNA, the CDR3 is TGTGCCAGCAGCTTCTGGGAAAACACTGAAGCTTTCTTT. It encodes CASSFWENTEAFF.

This clone appeared once. The gene calls are TRBV4-1 and TRBJ2-2; D is unresolved. V shed 0 bases and J shed 6 bases, with 5 bases lying between them. The CDR3 has 13 amino acids. CDR1 and CDR2 (germline): MGHRA, YSYEKL. The chain's CDR3 is CASSQEVAGELFF. CDR3 DNA sequence: TGCGCCAGCAGCCAAGAGGTGGCCGGGGAGCTGTTTTTT.

The chain is built from TRBV19 and TRBJ1-3, with D perhaps matching TRBD1 (6 bases). V lost 6 bases to trimming and J lost 0 bases, with 15 bases between them. The germline V gene encodes CDR1 LNHDA and CDR2 SQIVND (reference sequence). The CDR3 runs to 16 residues. CDR3 bases: TGTGCCAGTAGGTTACAGGGCGCCGACTCTGGAAACACCATATATTTT. This sequence encodes CASRLQGADSGNTIYF. Complete variable domain (other parts from reference TRBV19 and TRBJ1-3): DGGITQSPKYLFRKEGQNVTLSCEQNLNHDAMYWYRQDPGQGLRLIYYSQIVNDFQKGDIAEGYSVSREKKESFPLTVTSAQKNPTAFYLCASRLQGADSGNTIYFGEGSWLTVV.

V usage is TRBV7-2 and J usage is TRBJ2-3; no clear D. The V and J ends lost 5 bases and 2 bases respectively, with 5 bases between them. The CDR3 is 12 amino acids. Germline V gene sequence: CDR1 SGHTA, CDR2 FQGNSA. The chain's CDR3 is CASSPYTDTQYF. The CDR3, as DNA: TGTGCCAGCAGCCCATACACAGATACGCAGTATTTT.

The rearrangement joins TRBV7-8 to TRBJ1-1; D is ambiguous. Germline CDR1 reads SGHVS; CDR2 reads FQNEAQ. V was shortened by 5 bases and J by 3 bases, with 4 bases between the two germline ends. The CDR3 covers 11 residues. Written as DNA, the CDR3 is TGTGCCAGCAGCGAGGACACTGAAGCTTTCTTT. This gives the protein CASSEDTEAFF.

The CDR3 spells CASSGRGLAGVTGDTQYF. The CDR3 DNA reads TGCGCCAGCAGTGGAAGGGGACTAGCGGGGGTGACGGGGGATACGCAGTATTTT. The chain recombines TRBV10-1 with TRBJ2-3; the match to TRBD2 covers 14 bases. Germline-derived CDR1 and CDR2 are WNHNN and SYGVQD (reference sequence). The V segment lost 4 bases and the J segment 6 bases; nucleotides outside the gene matches: 12. The CDR3 has 18 amino acids.

The chain combines TRBV10-1 with TRBJ2-7; 8 bases fit TRBD1. Germline V gene data show CDR1 as WNHNN and CDR2 as SYGVQD (reference sequence). This CDR3 comprises 14 residues. Unmatched junction bases numbered 7, after V lost 4 bases and J lost 5 bases. The CDR3 bases are TGCGCCAGCAGTGCCTACAGGGGGATCGACGAGCAGTACTTC. Translation: CASSAYRGIDEQYF.

This chain links TRBV30 with TRBJ1-2, with D possibly TRBD1 on 6 matching bases. Germline assignment: CDR1 GTSNPN and CDR2 SVGIG (reference sequence). Trimming took off 0 bases at V and 4 bases at J, with 15 bases between the two ends. The CDR3 spans 15 residues. The chain's CDR3 is CAWSVPGAHIYGYTF. The CDR3 coding sequence is TGTGCCTGGAGTGTACCGGGGGCACACATCTATGGCTACACCTTC. Full variable domain (remainder filled in from reference TRBV30 and TRBJ1-2): SQTIHQWPATLVQPVGSPLSLECTVEGTSNPNLYWYRQAAGRGLQLLFYSVGIGQISSEVPQNLSASRPQDRQFILSSKKLLLSDSGFYLCAWSVPGAHIYGYTFGSGTRLTVV.

The gene calls are TRBV29-1 and TRBJ2-1, with a tentative D call TRBD2 (6 bases). The CDR3 extends over 14 amino acids. With 4 bases removed from V and 0 bases from J, the gap between germline ends came to 10 bases. Germline V gene data show CDR1 as SQVTM and CDR2 as ANQGSEA. The CDR3 is CSVVGGSSYNEQFF. CDR3 in DNA: TGCAGCGTTGTCGGGGGAAGCTCCTACAATGAGCAGTTCTTC.

V gene TRBV28 combines with J gene TRBJ1-2; D is undetermined. The CDR3 covers 15 residues. CDR1 is MDHEN and CDR2 is SYDVKM in the germline V gene. The V gene lost 5 bases and the J gene lost 0 bases, with 13 bases spanning the gap. The CDR3 loop reads CASSAQGNANYGYTF. The CDR3 nucleotides are TGTGCCAGCAGTGCACAAGGAAACGCTAACTATGGCTACACCTTC.

The rearrangement links TRBV4-2 to TRBJ2-7; D is perhaps TRBD1 (7 bases). Trimming pared 1 base from V and 3 bases from J, leaving 13 bases between. The length of the CDR3 is 15 residues. Germline loops: CDR1 LGHNA, CDR2 YNFKEQ. The CDR3 DNA follows: TGTGCCAGCAGCCAAGGAGGAGGGGGCGGCTACGAGCAGTACTTC. It specifies CASSQGGGGGYEQYF.

The J gene is TRBJ1-2, the V gene TRBV7-9; 9 bases align to TRBD1. The CDR3 spans 15 residues. Per germline, CDR1 SEHNR and CDR2 FQNEAQ (reference sequence). Trimming took 5 bases from V and 0 from J; bases not matched to a gene: 4. The CDR3 region is CASSAGQGTNYGYTF. The CDR3 DNA reads TGTGCCAGCAGCGCCGGACAGGGGACTAACTATGGCTACACCTTC.

The rearrangement links TRBV19 to TRBJ2-1, with TRBD2 matching 7 bases. This CDR3 is 13 amino acids long. V lost 8 bases to trimming and J lost 4 bases; unmatched junction nucleotides: 5. Per germline, CDR1 LNHDA and CDR2 SQIVND (reference sequence). CDR3 DNA sequence: TGTGCCAGTGGACCGGGACTATACAATGAGCAGTTCTTC. Translating it yields CASGPGLYNEQFF. Drawing the rest from reference TRBV19 and TRBJ2-1, the complete variable domain is DGGITQSPKYLFRKEGQNVTLSCEQNLNHDAMYWYRQDPGQGLRLIYYSQIVNDFQKGDIAEGYSVSREKKESFPLTVTSAQKNPTAFYLCASGPGLYNEQFFGPGTRLTVL.